A single sample gave rise to the 7 T cell receptor beta chains below, sequenced in a study of shared T cell receptors in the human thymus. TCRdb's copy holds only in-frame clones and misses some; the assay was immunoSEQ multiplex PCR. The data show some 640,000 clones, about 89% seen once. These data were also filed under a second study, of human thymus T cells.

The source material was thymocytes. The receptors originated from a boy younger than two with a congenital heart defect.

In this sample, this clone turned up a few times. J is TRBJ2-3 and V is TRBV11-2; D is uncertain. The CDR3 spans 12 residues. V lost 5 bases and J lost 2, with 5 bases in between. In germline, CDR1 is SGHAT, CDR2 FQNNGV. The CDR3 coding sequence is TGTGCCAGCAGCCATCACACAGATACGCAGTATTTT. This sequence encodes CASSHHTDTQYF.

V and J are TRBV10-3 and TRBJ2-7; a weak D match, TRBD1 (5 bases). V was cut by 2 bases and J by 1 base, with 9 bases left in between. Germline V gene data show CDR1 as ENHRY and CDR2 as SYGVKD. The CDR3 contains 14 residues. CDR3 nucleotides: TGTGCCATCAGTGAGGTCCAGGGATCCTACGAGCAGTACTTC. It yields the protein CAISEVQGSYEQYF.

CDR3 DNA sequence: TGCGCCAGCTCCCAGGGGGCGGGCCTCATTCTGAACACTGAAGCTTTCTTT. This encodes CASSQGAGLILNTEAFF. The chain joins TRBV5-1 to TRBJ1-1, with 8 bases aligning to TRBD1. Trimming at V came to 7 bases and at J to 0 bases, leaving 14 bases not matched to a gene. CDR1 and CDR2 (germline): SGHRS, YFSETQ. This CDR3 is 17 amino acids long.

The chain carries TRBV30 and TRBJ2-5; 14 bases fit TRBD2. CDR3 length: 13 amino acids. Germline lookup yields CDR1 GTSNPN and CDR2 SVGIG (reference sequence). With V trimmed by 8 bases and J by 5 bases, 4 bases remained unmatched. The CDR3, as DNA: TGTGCCCGGACTAGCGGGGGGATCGAGACCCAGTACTTC. Translation: CARTSGGIETQYF.

This clone has just a few counts. For the CDR3, the DNA is TGCAGTGCTCTTAACACTGAAGCTTTCTTT. It codes for CSALNTEAFF. The chain employs TRBV20-1 and TRBJ1-1, with D hard to call. The CDR3 covers 10 residues. The germline gives CDR1 DFQATT, CDR2 SNEGSKA (reference sequence). Trimming pared 5 bases from V and 2 bases from J, leaving 3 bases between.

The genes are TRBV5-4 and TRBJ1-4; TRBD1 might be the D (5 bases). Germline V gene data show CDR1 as SGHNT and CDR2 as YYREEE (reference sequence). V lost 4 bases to trimming and J lost 0 bases, with 13 bases between them. CDR3 length: 16 amino acids. CDR3 loop: CASSRGLTTTNEKLFF. CDR3 sequence (DNA): TGTGCCAGCAGCAGGGGACTGACTACAACTAATGAAAAACTGTTTTTT. Based on the CDR3 plus reference TRBV5-4 and TRBJ1-4, the full variable domain is ETGVTQSPTHLIKTRGQQVTLRCSSQSGHNTVSWYQQALGQGPQFIFQYYREEENGRGNFPPRFSGLQFPNYSSELNVNALELDDSALYLCASSRGLTTTNEKLFFGSGTQLSVL.

The rearrangement links TRBV5-1 to TRBJ2-7; 7 bases agree with TRBD2. Trimming cost V 4 bases and J 5 bases; bases outside gene matches: 6. CDR1 is SGHRS and CDR2 is YFSETQ in the germline V gene. The CDR3 is made up of 13 amino acids. The CDR3 DNA is TGCGCCAGCAGCCCCAAGACTAGCAACGAGCAGTACTTC. Translated, it gives CASSPKTSNEQYF.